This T cell receptor (beta chain) was identified during a study of blood T cell repertoires in COVID-19. Sequencing was performed with immunoSEQ multiplex PCR; in TCRdb, only in-frame clones are kept and a portion is missing. Of almost 500,000 clones listed, less than 90% were seen once; the top ten hold just over 8%. In this sample, this clone turned up once. The sequenced sample consisted of PBMCs or T cells enriched from blood (not recorded which). This TCR came from a woman aged 55-70 years who had recovered from COVID-19.

The chain's CDR3 is CASSLAPPGSSGNTIYF. The DNA for the CDR3 is TGCGCCAGCAGCTTGGCCCCGCCAGGAAGCTCTGGAAACACCATATATTTT. The chain carries TRBV5-1 and TRBJ1-3; the D is unclear. V was clipped by 0 bases and J by 0 bases, with 13 bases between them. Germline CDR1 is SGHRS and CDR2 is YFSETQ. CDR3 length equals 17 residues.